This record concerns one TCR beta chain sequence. As yet, its antigen is unknown. Germline V gene data show CDR1 as SGHTA and CDR2 as FQGTGA. With V trimmed by 7 bases and J by 1 base, 7 bases remained unmatched. The length of the CDR3 is 16 residues. With 60 Vbeta and 13 Jbeta primers, the PCR was carried out. Profiled with immunoSEQ multiplex PCR; TCRdb holds only in-frame clones, not every one. The sample lists around 140,000 clones, about 66% occurring once. These data are taken from a study of cytomegalovirus exposure and HLA in healthy donors. General study results and limits: An analysis was carried out at a later point. It showed that HLA-associated TCR beta chains were more clonally expanded than equally common non-associated chains.

J is TRBJ2-6 and V is TRBV7-3, with 7 bases lining up with TRBD1. The source is a male donor in good health and CMV-seronegative. What was sequenced was PBMCs. The CDR3 spells CASTKDRMSGANVLTF. In nucleotides, the CDR3 is TGTGCCAGCACCAAGGACAGGATGTCTGGGGCCAACGTCCTGACTTTC.